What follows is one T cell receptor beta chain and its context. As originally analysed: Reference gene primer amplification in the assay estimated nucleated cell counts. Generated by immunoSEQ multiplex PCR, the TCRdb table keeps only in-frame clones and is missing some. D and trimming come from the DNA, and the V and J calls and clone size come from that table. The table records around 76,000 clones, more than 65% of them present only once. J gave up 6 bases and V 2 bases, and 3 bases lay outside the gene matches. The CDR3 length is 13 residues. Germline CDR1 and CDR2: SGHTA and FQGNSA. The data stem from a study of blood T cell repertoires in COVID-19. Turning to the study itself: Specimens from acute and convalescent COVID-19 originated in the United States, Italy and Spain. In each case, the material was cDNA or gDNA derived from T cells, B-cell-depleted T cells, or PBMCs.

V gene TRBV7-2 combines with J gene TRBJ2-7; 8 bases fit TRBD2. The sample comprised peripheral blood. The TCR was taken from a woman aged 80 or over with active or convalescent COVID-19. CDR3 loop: CASSLRRGVEQYF. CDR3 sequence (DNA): TGTGCCAGCAGCTTACGGCGGGGGGTCGAGCAGTACTTC. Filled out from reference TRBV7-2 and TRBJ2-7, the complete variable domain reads GAGVSQSPSNKVTEKGKDVELRCDPISGHTALYWYRQSLGQGLEFLIYFQGNSAPDKSGLPSDRFSAERTGGSVSTLTIQRTQQEDSAVYLCASSLRRGVEQYFGPGTRLTVT.